This T cell receptor beta chain was observed in a study of CD8 T cells in Susac syndrome. The authors carried out high-throughput sequencing of TCR beta. They applied it to CD8+ and CD4+ T cells obtained from blood. As controls, healthy donors matched for age and sex were used. Both CD4+ and CD8+ T cells were negatively isolated, and TEMRA cells underwent FACS enrichment. Germline CDR1 reads LNHDA; CDR2 reads SQIVND (reference sequence). The CDR3 spans 10 residues. V shed 4 bases and J shed 8 bases, with 5 bases lying between them. Random hexamers were used to reverse transcribe roughly 0.45 to 1 ug of RNA. An immunoSEQ multiplex PCR amplified TCR beta CDR3 over 54 Vbeta and 13 Jbeta. One entry per CDR3 protein results from TCRdb running MiXCR on the immunoSEQ multiplex PCR reads. The sample holds about 160,000 distinct CDR3 sequences, 90% to 95% seen once.

The sequence was obtained from a human donor in good health. The J gene is TRBJ1-2, the V gene TRBV19; no firm D call. The sequenced material came from CD4+ T cells from PBMCs. CDR3 bases: TGTGCCAGTAGTAGGACGGGCTACACCTTC. Its protein product is CASSRTGYTF.